Listed here are 26 T cell receptor beta chains from one sample, sequenced in a study of identical twins (dated by TCRdb to about 2016). Libraries came from 5' RACE. The sequencing machine was an Illumina HiSeq 2000. TCRdb reprocessed the public reads (quality trimming at Q25 with fastp, clone calling with MiXCR) and kept in-frame beta chains. Identical CDR3 proteins give one entry, which carries the most common genes and DNA. Recorded for this sample are a few hundred thousand distinct CDR3 sequences; about 8.5% of them occurred a single time. Clones ranked in the top ten supply over 2.5% of the sample. The same data also contributed to another study, on yellow fever vaccine responses in identical twins.

Sequencing was performed on CD8+ T cells sorted from blood. Receptors originate from a woman younger than 35 in good health.

This clonotype was seen a few times. The V call is TRBV28, the J call TRBJ2-2; 7 nucleotides align to TRBD2. The CDR3 consists of 16 residues. The germline gives CDR1 MDHEN, CDR2 SYDVKM. V lost 6 bases to trimming and J lost 5 bases; unmatched junction nucleotides: 12. CDR3 nucleotides: TGTGCCAGCAGAAGAAGCGGACTAGTCGCGACCGGGGAGCTGTTTTTT. As protein: CASRRSGLVATGELFF.

V and J are TRBV11-2 and TRBJ2-7; 9 bases are shared with TRBD2. The CDR3 length is 14 residues. From germline, CDR1 is SGHAT and CDR2 FQNNGV. V was pared by 5 bases and J by 5 bases, with 7 bases of the junction left unmatched. CDR3 sequence reads: CASSTGTSLHEQYF. As DNA, the CDR3 is TGTGCCAGCAGCACCGGGACTAGCCTACACGAGCAGTACTTC. The full variable domain, rest sourced from reference TRBV11-2 and TRBJ2-7, is EAGVAQSPRYKIIEKRQSVAFWCNPISGHATLYWYQQILGQGPKLLIQFQNNGVVDDSQLPKDRFSAERLKGVDSTLKIQPAKLEDSAVYLCASSTGTSLHEQYFGPGTRLTVT.

This clonotype appeared a few times. J is TRBJ2-7 and V is TRBV7-9, with 7 bases identical to TRBD1. Trimming cost V 5 bases and J 2 bases; bases outside gene matches: 9. Germline assignment: CDR1 SEHNR and CDR2 FQNEAQ (reference sequence). The CDR3 spans 15 residues. CDR3 nucleotides: TGTGCCAGCAGCCATGCCAGGGACAGACCCTACGAGCAGTACTTC. It translates to CASSHARDRPYEQYF. The full variable domain, completed using reference TRBV7-9 and TRBJ2-7, is DTGVSQNPRHKITKRGQNVTFRCDPISEHNRLYWYRQTLGQGPEFLTYFQNEAQLEKSRLLSDRFSAERPKGSFSTLEIQRTEQGDSAMYLCASSHARDRPYEQYFGPGTRLTVT.

V gene TRBV29-1 combines with J gene TRBJ1-3; D is uncertain. Germline-derived CDR1 and CDR2 are SQVTM and ANQGSEA. The V end was cut by 5 bases, the J end by 3 bases, with 8 bases between. The CDR3 length is 12 residues. CDR3 DNA sequence: TGCAGCGTTCAGGATCTTGGAAACACCATATATTTT. This translates into CSVQDLGNTIYF.

This clonotype has only a few counts. The chain joins TRBV9 to TRBJ2-7; 9 nucleotides match TRBD2. Germline V gives CDR1 SGDLS, CDR2 YYNGEE. The CDR3 consists of 14 residues. J was trimmed by 6 bases and V by 0 bases; bases with no gene match: 4. The CDR3 DNA sequence: TGTGCCAGCAGCGTAGGTCTAGCGGGAAGCGAGCAGTACTTC. Translating gives CASSVGLAGSEQYF. The whole variable domain, remainder taken from reference TRBV9 and TRBJ2-7, is DSGVTQTPKHLITATGQRVTLRCSPRSGDLSVYWYQQSLDQGLQFLIQYYNGEERAKGNILERFSAQQFPDLHSELNLSSLELGDSALYFCASSVGLAGSEQYFGPGTRLTVT.

This clonotype was seen at least ten times. In DNA form, the CDR3 reads TGTGCCATCAGATACGGACAGGGGGATGCTTATGAGCAGTTCTTC. This encodes CAIRYGQGDAYEQFF. The chain combines TRBV10-3 with TRBJ2-1; 10 bases line up with TRBD1. CDR1 and CDR2 from the germline V gene are ENHRY and SYGVKD. Trimming took 6 bases from V and 8 from J; bases not matched to a gene: 10. The CDR3 is 15 residues long.

This clonotype was seen many times. The chain uses TRBV27 and TRBJ2-3, with D maybe TRBD2 (7 bases). The CDR3 runs 18 residues. With 6 bases removed from V and 2 bases from J, the gap between germline ends came to 24 bases. Per germline, CDR1 MNHEY and CDR2 SMNVEV (reference sequence). In DNA, the CDR3 is TGTGCCAGCAGCCGCCCATGGGGGGAGGGGACACACACAGATACGCAGTATTTT. It translates to CASSRPWGEGTHTDTQYF.

This clonotype was detected many times. The rearrangement uses TRBV4-3 and TRBJ2-2, with D perhaps matching TRBD1 or TRBD2 (5 bases each). The CDR3 extends over 15 amino acids. Trimming left V 0 bases short and J 4 bases short, with 9 bases between. The V gene's germline CDR1 is LGHNA and CDR2 YSLEER. The DNA of the CDR3 is TGCGCCAGCAGCCAAGATTGGGGGTCCACCGGGGAGCTGTTTTTT. It codes for CASSQDWGSTGELFF.

This clonotype was recorded many times. This sequence joins TRBV5-1 and TRBJ2-3; maybe TRBD2 (5 bases). Germline assignment: CDR1 SGHRS and CDR2 YFSETQ. V was shortened by 0 bases and J by 6 bases, with 11 bases between the two germline ends. This CDR3 spans 14 amino acids. Written as DNA, the CDR3 is TGCGCCAGCAGCTTGGACGGGGATGGGGATACGCAGTATTTT. Its protein product is CASSLDGDGDTQYF.

The sample holds many counts of this clonotype. The genes are TRBV12-3 or TRBV12-4 and TRBJ1-3; a weak D match, TRBD1 (5 bases). The CDR3 runs 14 residues. Trimming removed 7 bases from V and 0 bases from J, with 10 bases in between. The CDR3 loop is CASIRVSSGNTIYF. DNA for the CDR3: TGTGCCAGCATCAGGGTTTCCTCTGGAAACACCATATATTTT.

This clonotype has a count of ten or more. The chain has TRBV20-1 and TRBJ2-3; no reliable D call. The CDR3 spans 12 residues. Germline values: CDR1 DFQATT, CDR2 SNEGSKA (reference sequence). Trimming pared 3 bases from V and 0 bases from J, leaving 4 bases between. CDR3 DNA sequence: TGCAGTGCTAGGCCCAGCACAGATACGCAGTATTTT. This sequence encodes CSARPSTDTQYF.

This clonotype was counted only a few times. V usage is TRBV29-1 and J usage is TRBJ2-2, with 9 bases fitting TRBD1. Germline CDR1 is SQVTM and CDR2 is ANQGSEA. V gave up 6 bases and J gave up 5 bases; unmatched junction bases: 4. The CDR3 spans 13 residues. DNA of the CDR3: TGCAGCGTACAGGGGGCAGTAACCGGGGAGCTGTTTTTT. It translates to CSVQGAVTGELFF.

This clonotype was counted only a few times. This chain joins TRBV20-1 and TRBJ2-3; no reliable D call. The germline CDR1 and CDR2 sequences are DFQATT and SNEGSKA (reference sequence). V was trimmed by 5 bases and J by 4 bases, leaving 7 bases between them. The CDR3 consists of 11 residues. The CDR3, as DNA: TGCAGTGCTTTATGGGCAGATACGCAGTATTTT. This codes for CSALWADTQYF.

In its sample, this clonotype was seen many times. The chain couples TRBV6-1 to TRBJ2-1, with unresolved D. The CDR3 has 13 residues. CDR1 and CDR2 from the germline V gene are MNHNS and SASEGT. Trimming removed 11 bases from V and 8 bases from J, with 19 bases in between. The CDR3 is CAAGKLVFDEQFF. CDR3 nucleotide sequence: TGTGCCGCTGGCAAGTTAGTTTTCGATGAGCAGTTCTTC.

The rearrangement uses TRBV11-2 and TRBJ2-3; 9 bases match TRBD1. CDR1 and CDR2 from the germline V gene are SGHAT and FQNNGV. The CDR3 consists of 18 residues. The junction had 12 bases not matched to a gene; V was cut back by 5 bases and J by 0 bases. CDR3 coding DNA: TGTGCCAGCAGCCCTTACGGGATAACAGGGGGCAGCACAGATACGCAGTATTTT. It specifies CASSPYGITGGSTDTQYF.

This chain uses TRBV12-3 or TRBV12-4 with TRBJ2-7, with D possibly being TRBD1 (5 bases). Trimming took off 5 bases at V and 1 base at J, with 15 bases between the two ends. The CDR3 runs 15 residues. CDR3 coding DNA: TGTGCCAGCAGTCCCTACAGGAGTCATTCCTACGAGCAGTACTTC. Its translation: CASSPYRSHSYEQYF.

This clonotype has at least ten counts. This chain links TRBV5-6 with TRBJ2-7, with D unresolved. Germline V gene data show CDR1 as SGHDT and CDR2 as YYEEEE. The CDR3 length is 12 residues. Trimming stripped 3 bases from V and 2 bases from J, with 6 bases between. The CDR3 protein is CASSSETYEQYF. The DNA for the CDR3 is TGTGCCAGCAGCTCAGAAACCTACGAGCAGTACTTC.

This clonotype was recorded many times. The rearrangement uses TRBV5-1 and TRBJ1-5; D gene uncertain. Trimming shortened V by 5 bases and J by 2 bases, and 11 bases separated the two germline ends. The CDR3 is 14 residues long. Per germline, CDR1 SGHRS and CDR2 YFSETQ. CDR3 loop: CASRADEGNQPQHF. CDR3 bases: TGCGCCAGCAGGGCGGACGAGGGCAATCAGCCCCAGCATTTT.

This chain links TRBV7-9 with TRBJ2-7, with 7 bases aligning to TRBD1. Germline CDR1 SEHNR, CDR2 FQNEAQ (reference sequence). The CDR3 loop spans 17 amino acids. J gave up 4 bases and V 5 bases, and 17 bases lay outside the gene matches. DNA for the CDR3: TGTGCCAGCAGCCCGCGGTGGGGGACAGAAGGACCTTACGAGCAGTACTTC. Translated, it gives CASSPRWGTEGPYEQYF.

This clonotype was recorded many times. The rearrangement links TRBV11-2 to TRBJ2-1; TRBD2 matches at 9 bases. V shed 7 bases and J 3 bases; nucleotides not matched to a gene: 4. CDR3 size: 14 residues. The germline CDR1 and CDR2 sequences are SGHAT and FQNNGV. The CDR3 spells CASTISGSYNEQFF. CDR3 DNA: TGTGCCAGCACCATTAGCGGGAGCTACAATGAGCAGTTCTTC.

This clonotype was counted only a few times. V is TRBV27 and J is TRBJ2-5; tentative D call: TRBD2 (5 bases). The germline V gene has CDR1 MNHEY and CDR2 SMNVEV (reference sequence). Trimming removed 6 bases from V and 5 bases from J, with 16 bases in between. There are 14 residues in the CDR3. CDR3 nucleotide sequence: TGTGCCAGCAGCCACTCATTACGAGGGGAGACCCAGTACTTC. Its protein product is CASSHSLRGETQYF.

The table lists this clonotype with a few counts. V gene TRBV9 combines with J gene TRBJ1-1, with D maybe TRBD1 (5 bases). Germline lookup yields CDR1 SGDLS and CDR2 YYNGEE. This CDR3 contains 14 residues. Trimming shortened V by 0 bases and J by 5 bases, and 11 bases separated the two germline ends. The CDR3 spells CASSVGGGRTEAFF. Here the CDR3 DNA reads TGTGCCAGCAGCGTAGGGGGGGGTCGGACTGAAGCTTTCTTT.

This clonotype was recorded a few times. The V gene is TRBV20-1, the J gene TRBJ2-1; perhaps TRBD1 as D (5 bases). The CDR3 contains 15 residues. V was cut by 6 bases and J by 3 bases, with 18 bases left in between. Per the germline V gene, CDR1 is DFQATT and CDR2 is SNEGSKA (reference sequence). CDR3 amino acids: CSATPRDSYYNEQFF. DNA of the CDR3: TGCAGTGCGACCCCACGTGACAGCTACTACAATGAGCAGTTCTTC.

This clonotype was seen only a few times. V and J are TRBV12-3 or TRBV12-4 and TRBJ2-7; a possible D gene is TRBD2 (6 bases). This CDR3 spans 13 amino acids. Between the trimmed V and J ends, which lost 6 bases and 4 bases, there was a span of 13 bases. The CDR3 DNA is TGTGCCAGCAGCCGGGACTCAGGTTACGAGCAGTACTTC. It yields the protein CASSRDSGYEQYF.

The rearrangement uses TRBV20-1 and TRBJ2-1, with TRBD2 identical over 11 bases. Looked up from germline, CDR1 is DFQATT and CDR2 is SNEGSKA (reference sequence). The CDR3 is 20 amino acids. V trimming: 0 bases; J trimming: 0 bases; junction bases outside the gene matches: 13. The CDR3 is CSARDVLVGTSGASYNEQFF. DNA of the CDR3: TGCAGTGCTAGAGACGTGCTCGTCGGGACTAGCGGAGCCTCCTACAATGAGCAGTTCTTC.

This clonotype was recorded at least ten times. The chain recombines TRBV7-9 with TRBJ2-3; TRBD2 matches 11 bases. The CDR3 is made up of 14 amino acids. The junction had 4 bases not matched to a gene; V was cut back by 5 bases and J by 6 bases. The germline CDR1 and CDR2 sequences are SEHNR and FQNEAQ (reference sequence). The DNA of the CDR3 is TGTGCCAGCAGCCCCAGACTAGCGGGGGATACGCAGTATTTT. Amino acids: CASSPRLAGDTQYF. The variable domain in full, with the rest retrieved from reference TRBV7-9 and TRBJ2-3, is DTGVSQNPRHKITKRGQNVTFRCDPISEHNRLYWYRQTLGQGPEFLTYFQNEAQLEKSRLLSDRFSAERPKGSFSTLEIQRTEQGDSAMYLCASSPRLAGDTQYFGPGTRLTVL.